One sample yielded the 21 T cell receptor beta chains listed below, sequenced in a study of OX40 agonist ivuxolimab in advanced cancers. The table came from immunoSEQ multiplex PCR; TCRdb's copy has only in-frame clones and leaves some out. This table has nearly 95,000 clones, roughly 92% appearing once. The material sequenced was CD4+ or CD8+ T cells sorted from blood, taken in a trial of the OX40 agonist ivuxolimab. Source of these receptors: an adult with an advanced solid tumor such as melanoma, head and neck, liver or kidney cancer.

The V call is TRBV27, the J call TRBJ2-2, with D unresolved. The length of the CDR3 is 14 residues. V lost 7 bases, J lost 0 bases, and 9 bases lay in between. Looked up from germline, CDR1 is MNHEY and CDR2 is SMNVEV (reference sequence). CDR3 coding DNA: TGTGCCAGCATAGGCGGTCCGAACACCGGGGAGCTGTTTTTT. Amino acids: CASIGGPNTGELFF.

The rearrangement links TRBV2 to TRBJ2-3; D uncertain. Germline V lookup: CDR1 SNHLY, CDR2 FYNNEI. Trimming removed 3 bases at V and 0 bases at J, with 7 bases between. This CDR3 is built from 14 residues. CDR3 in DNA: TGTGCCAGCAGTGATCTCTTTAGCACAGATACGCAGTATTTT. Its translation is CASSDLFSTDTQYF.

In DNA form, the CDR3 reads TGTGCCAGCAGCTTACTAGCGGAGGATACGCAGTATTTT. It specifies CASSLLAEDTQYF. The chain uses TRBV5-6 and TRBJ2-3; 8 bases are shared with TRBD2. Per germline, CDR1 SGHDT and CDR2 YYEEEE. Trimming took 2 bases from V and 6 from J; bases not matched to a gene: 2. The CDR3 spans 13 residues.

The chain carries TRBV30 and TRBJ1-2, with 8 bases lining up with TRBD1. Trimming cost V 5 bases and J 7 bases; bases outside gene matches: 9. The length of the CDR3 is 13 residues. Per the germline V gene, CDR1 is GTSNPN and CDR2 is SVGIG (reference sequence). CDR3 in DNA: TGTGCCTGGGGCGGGGGGACAGGACGTGGCTACACCTTC. Protein product: CAWGGGTGRGYTF.

This chain joins TRBV30 and TRBJ1-2; D call uncertain. Germline V CDR1 and CDR2: GTSNPN, SVGIG (reference sequence). The CDR3 extends over 16 amino acids. Trimming removed 2 bases from V and 6 bases from J, with 22 bases in between. The CDR3 DNA reads TGTGCCTGGAGTTCCCTTCCAGACTCCCTAGTGGATGGCTACACCTTC. Protein sequence: CAWSSLPDSLVDGYTF.

The chain is built from TRBV28 and TRBJ2-3; unclear D gene. Germline loops: CDR1 MDHEN, CDR2 SYDVKM. This CDR3 comprises 15 residues. V lost 3 bases, J lost 4 bases, and 14 bases lay in between. The CDR3 coding sequence is TGTGCCAGCAGTTTTAAGGTATTGGCGGCAGATACGCAGTATTTT. Translating it yields CASSFKVLAADTQYF.

This clone has only one observation. The gene calls are TRBV4-1 and TRBJ2-7; TRBD2 aligns across 8 bases. J gave up 3 bases and V 4 bases, and 5 bases lay outside the gene matches. The V gene's germline CDR1 is MGHRA and CDR2 YSYEKL. This CDR3 has 14 amino acids. The CDR3: CASSPARGDYEQYF. CDR3 nucleotide sequence: TGCGCCAGCAGCCCCGCGCGGGGGGACTACGAGCAGTACTTC.

The rearrangement joins TRBV9 to TRBJ1-1; weak D call: TRBD1 (5 bases). V dropped 0 bases and J dropped 0 bases, with 12 bases sitting between them. Germline CDR1 is SGDLS and CDR2 is YYNGEE. The CDR3 extends over 16 amino acids. DNA of the CDR3: TGTGCCAGCAGCGTAGATCAAGGGGCCATGAACACTGAAGCTTTCTTT. Translation: CASSVDQGAMNTEAFF.

The rearrangement uses TRBV19 and TRBJ2-1, with D tentatively TRBD1 (5 bases). The CDR3 contains 13 residues. Germline CDR1 and CDR2: LNHDA and SQIVND (reference sequence). V was shortened by 5 bases and J by 7 bases, with 12 bases between the two germline ends. As DNA, the CDR3 is TGTGCCAGTAGTCCCCGGACAAAGAATGAGCAGTTCTTC. Translation: CASSPRTKNEQFF.

The chain couples TRBV29-1 to TRBJ1-2; 7 positions agree with TRBD1. The germline CDR1 and CDR2 sequences are SQVTM and ANQGSEA. V dropped 8 bases and J dropped 3; count of bases not matched to a gene: 9. This CDR3 is 13 amino acids long. This chain's CDR3 is CSITQGIDYGYTF. CDR3 bases: TGCAGCATAACACAGGGGATTGACTATGGCTACACCTTC.

Here the CDR3 reads CASSFPSGRSHEQFF. The CDR3 DNA sequence: TGTGCCAGCAGCTTCCCTAGCGGGAGGAGTCATGAGCAGTTCTTC. The rearrangement joins TRBV5-6 to TRBJ2-1; 11 bases match TRBD2. J lost 8 bases, V lost 2 bases, and 6 bases had no gene match. In germline, CDR1 is SGHDT, CDR2 YYEEEE. This CDR3 contains 15 residues.

The chain carries TRBV4-2 and TRBJ2-4; TRBD1 matches 7 bases. The CDR3 covers 17 residues. The junction had 8 bases not matched to a gene; V was cut back by 2 bases and J by 1 base. Germline CDR1 LGHNA, CDR2 YNFKEQ. The CDR3 DNA reads TGTGCCAGCAGCCAACTCCAGACAGGGCAGGCCAAAAACATTCAGTACTTC. Encoded protein: CASSQLQTGQAKNIQYF.

This chain connects TRBV5-8 to TRBJ2-7, with 10 bases lining up with TRBD1. V lost 2 bases, J lost 1 base, and 3 bases stayed unmatched. CDR3 length equals 15 residues. Germline lookup yields CDR1 SGHTS and CDR2 YDEGEE. The chain's CDR3 is CASSLGTGVSYEQYF. CDR3 DNA sequence: TGTGCCAGCAGCTTAGGGACAGGGGTTTCCTACGAGCAGTACTTC.

The chain's CDR3 is CASSQGVTEAFF. The CDR3 DNA reads as TGCGCCAGCAGCCAAGGAGTAACTGAAGCTTTCTTT. This chain uses TRBV4-1 with TRBJ1-1; D gene unclear. V lost 1 base and J 5 bases, leaving 5 bases between the germline ends. CDR1 is MGHRA and CDR2 is YSYEKL in the germline V gene. There are 12 residues in the CDR3.

The chain links TRBV19 to TRBJ2-3, with 12 bases fitting TRBD2. The CDR3 extends over 15 amino acids. CDR1 and CDR2 (germline): LNHDA, SQIVND (reference sequence). The J segment lost 4 bases and the V segment lost 7 bases, leaving 6 bases of the junction unmatched. CDR3 nucleotide sequence: TGTGCCAGTACCATGACTAGCGGGGGCCCAGATACGCAGTATTTT. Translated, it gives CASTMTSGGPDTQYF.

About this clone itself: Additional DNA sequences in this sample encode the identical CDR3. This chain uses TRBV10-3 with TRBJ1-1; D is undetermined. Trimming pared 2 bases from V and 2 bases from J, leaving 6 bases between. CDR1 is ENHRY, CDR2 SYGVKD, per germline. The CDR3 totals 13 residues. The CDR3 protein is CAISELGNTEAFF. CDR3 bases: TGTGCCATCAGTGAGCTGGGTAACACTGAAGCTTTCTTT.

The chain carries TRBV6-1 and TRBJ2-1; D is unclear. Trimming stripped 7 bases from V and 12 bases from J, with 16 bases between. Germline CDR1 is MNHNS and CDR2 is SASEGT. There are 12 residues in the CDR3. In DNA, the CDR3 is TGTGCCAGCACAGAGTCCGGGCCCCGGCAGTTCTTC. This gives the protein CASTESGPRQFF.

The V call is TRBV13, the J call TRBJ2-7, with TRBD1 matching over 10 bases. CDR3 length: 14 amino acids. After removal of 6 bases from V and 1 base from J, the junction contained 3 bases not matched to a gene. Germline CDR1 PRHDT, CDR2 FYEKMQ (reference sequence). CDR3 DNA: TGTGCCAGCAGGATGGGACAGGGGTCCTACGAGCAGTACTTC. Its translation: CASRMGQGSYEQYF.

This rearrangement joins TRBV7-9 to TRBJ2-1; 7 bases agree with TRBD2. V was clipped by 1 base and J by 4 bases; unmatched bases: 4. This CDR3 spans 15 amino acids. Germline V gene lookup returns CDR1 SEHNR and CDR2 FQNEAQ (reference sequence). CDR3 sequence (DNA): TGTGCCAGCAGCTTAGTGGCGGGAGCTTACAATGAGCAGTTCTTC. It translates to CASSLVAGAYNEQFF.

This chain connects TRBV7-6 to TRBJ2-1, with 9 bases aligning to TRBD1. Per the germline V gene, CDR1 is SGHVS and CDR2 is FNYEAQ. The CDR3 is made up of 16 amino acids. With V trimmed by 2 bases and J by 0 bases, 2 bases remained unmatched. In DNA, the CDR3 is TGTGCCAGCAGCTTAACAGGGGGCCCCTCCTACAATGAGCAGTTCTTC. Translating gives CASSLTGGPSYNEQFF.

This chain uses TRBV6-1 with TRBJ2-7; no firm D call. Germline lookup yields CDR1 MNHNS and CDR2 SASEGT. Trimming took off 6 bases at V and 4 bases at J, with 16 bases between the two ends. The CDR3 contains 14 residues. CDR3 sequence: CASSDPNSKYEQYF. The CDR3 bases are TGTGCCAGCAGCGACCCAAACAGCAAATACGAGCAGTACTTC.